The rows below give T cell receptor beta chains drawn from one sample of a study of identifying expanded T cells in peripheral blood. The data were produced by immunoSEQ multiplex PCR, yet TCRdb's version contains in-frame clones alone and is incomplete. The profile shows 65,000 to 95,000 clones, roughly 84% of them singletons. The sample was blood. Receptor source: a person between 18 and 75 years old in good health. CDR3s include the opening cysteine and the closing phenylalanine or tryptophan. D genes are given only for firm matches. Clone size, where shown, is once, few, many, or a class for clones that have expanded.

j_call v_call clone_size d_call cdr3_nt cdr3_aa
TRBJ2-7 TRBV28 . TRBD2 TGTGCCAGCAGTTCGACTAGCGGGAGCCGGAACGAGCAGTACTTC CASSSTSGSRNEQYF
TRBJ2-1 TRBV7-2 . TRBD2 TGTGCCAGCACCTCGCACGGGGGGGAGCAGTTCTTC CASTSHGGEQFF
TRBJ1-2 TRBV6-6 once . TGTGCCAGCAGTTACGGGCCGACTCATGGCTACACCTTC CASSYGPTHGYTF
TRBJ2-5 TRBV19 . TRBD1 TGTGCCAGTAGTGTGGGACAGTCAGAGACCCAGTACTTC CASSVGQSETQYF
TRBJ2-2 TRBV29-1 . . TGCAGCGTAGGGGGGACAGCTTATACCGGGGAGCTGTTTTTT CSVGGTAYTGELFF
TRBJ2-1 TRBV15 . TRBD2 TGTGCCACCAGGATAGCACTAGCGGGAGGCAATGAGCAGTTCTTC CATRIALAGGNEQFF
TRBJ2-5 TRBV7-3 . . TGTGCCAGCAGCCCGGAGGTAGCGGAGACCCAGTACTTC CASSPEVAETQYF
TRBJ1-1 TRBV19 . TRBD1 TGTGCCAGTAGTATGGGACAGGGGGCTGAAGCTTTCTTT CASSMGQGAEAFF
TRBJ2-3 TRBV4-1 . TRBD2 TGCGCCAGCAGCCAAGATTTAGCGGGAGGGACAGATACGCAGTATTTT CASSQDLAGGTDTQYF
TRBJ2-1 TRBV6-4 . . TGTGCCAGCAGTGACGGGACTGAGATGAATGAGCAGTTCTTC CASSDGTEMNEQFF
TRBJ2-7 TRBV9 . TRBD1 TGTGCCAGCAGCGTAGGGGACAGCGCCACTTACGAGCAGTACTTC CASSVGDSATYEQYF
TRBJ2-2 TRBV7-2 few . TGTGCCAGCAGCCCCCGGGGTGGGAGCCCCGGGGAGCTGTTTTTT CASSPRGGSPGELFF
TRBJ2-1 TRBV9 . . TGTGCCAGCAGCGTTTATGAGGGCCCCAAGAATGAGCAGTTCTTC CASSVYEGPKNEQFF
TRBJ1-3 TRBV5-8 . . TGTGCCAGCAGCGAAAGCATTTTGGGAAACACCATATATTTT CASSESILGNTIYF
TRBJ1-2 TRBV18 . . TGTGCCAGCTCACCATCGGACTATCAAGGGGGTTATGGCTACACCTTC CASSPSDYQGGYGYTF
TRBJ1-2 TRBV10-3 . TRBD1 TGTGCCATCAGTTTAGGACAGGAGGGCTACACCTTC CAISLGQEGYTF
TRBJ2-3 TRBV25-1 . TRBD2 TGTGCCAGCAGCCCAGCGGGGCCCGCTAGCACAGATACGCAGTATTTT CASSPAGPASTDTQYF
TRBJ1-1 TRBV27 few TRBD1 TGTGCCAGCAGTTTGGCACAGGGGGGCACTGAAGCTTTCTTT CASSLAQGGTEAFF
TRBJ1-4 TRBV28 . . TGTGCCAGCATACCGGGACGGGTTAATGAAAAACTGTTTTTT CASIPGRVNEKLFF
TRBJ1-1 TRBV28 . TRBD1 TGTGCCAGCAGACAGGGGGGAGAACGTACTGAAGCTTTCTTT CASRQGGERTEAFF
TRBJ2-5 TRBV5-4 . . TGTGCCAGCAGTTCGCGGGTCGGAGAGACCCAGTACTTC CASSSRVGETQYF
TRBJ2-5 TRBV5-1 . . TGCGCCAGCAGCCTTCTGGGACAAGAGACCCAGTACTTC CASSLLGQETQYF
TRBJ2-1 TRBV21-1 . . TGTGCCAGCAGCAAAGCGCTCACTAGCGGGAGGCGACCCTACAATGAGCAGTTCTTC CASSKALTSGRRPYNEQFF
TRBJ1-5 TRBV21-1 once . TGTGCCAGCAGCAGGGGGGACTCGAATCAGCCCCAGCATTTT CASSRGDSNQPQHF
TRBJ2-2 TRBV7-9 . . TGTGCCAGCAGCTTAAAGGTGGGGGACACCGGGGAGCTGTTTTTT CASSLKVGDTGELFF
TRBJ2-2 TRBV2 few . TGTGCCAGCAGTGAAAGGCACCCGAACACCGGGGAGCTGTTTTTT CASSERHPNTGELFF
TRBJ1-5 TRBV2 . . TGTGCCAGCAGTATCTCTAGAGGTGGTAATCAGCCCCAGCATTTT CASSISRGGNQPQHF
TRBJ1-5 TRBV6-6 . . TGTGCCAGCAGCGGGGGTCTCAATCAGCCCCAGCATTTT CASSGGLNQPQHF
TRBJ2-7 TRBV15 . TRBD2 TGTGCCACCAGCAGACCAGCCGGGACTAGCGGTTTCGAGCAGTACTTC CATSRPAGTSGFEQYF